In its sample, the clone carrying this TCR beta chain was seen a few times. TCRdb independently ran MiXCR on the RT-PCR reads; one entry per CDR3 protein. The sample has some 960,000 distinct CDR3 sequences, about a sixth seen once. This entry belongs to a study of patients and donors after allogeneic stem cell transplantation. CDR3 length: 15 residues. Germline V lookup: CDR1 SEHNR, CDR2 FQNEAQ (reference sequence). The V gene end was trimmed by 4 bases and the J gene end by 6 bases; junction bases not matched to a gene: 8. Sequencing input: blood, either unsorted or a sorted T cell fraction (not recorded which). This TCR derives from a human donor who was either an allogeneic HSCT recipient or a stem cell or donor lymphocyte infusion donor (not recorded which). It is not recorded whose cells these are; they may come from a transplant donor. The genes are TRBV7-9 and TRBJ2-2; TRBD2 aligns across 7 bases. The CDR3, as DNA: TGTGCCAGCAGCTATTCCGGGAGGTTTCCCGGGGAGCTGTTTTTT. This encodes CASSYSGRFPGELFF.